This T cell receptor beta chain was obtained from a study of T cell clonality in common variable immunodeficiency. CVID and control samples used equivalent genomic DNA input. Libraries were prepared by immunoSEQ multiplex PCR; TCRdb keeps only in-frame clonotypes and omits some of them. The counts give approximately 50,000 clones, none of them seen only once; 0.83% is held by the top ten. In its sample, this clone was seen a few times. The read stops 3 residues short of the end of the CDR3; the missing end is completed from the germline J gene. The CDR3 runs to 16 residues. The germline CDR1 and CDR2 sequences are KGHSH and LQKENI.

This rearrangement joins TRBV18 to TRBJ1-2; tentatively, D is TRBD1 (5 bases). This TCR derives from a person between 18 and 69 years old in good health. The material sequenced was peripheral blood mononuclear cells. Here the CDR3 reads CASSPSQGFGANDYTF. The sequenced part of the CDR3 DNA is TGTGCCAGCTCACCGTCGCAGGGATTTGGAGCCAATGAC.